The next 24 T cell receptor beta chains were all read from a single sample in a study of T cells in Graves' hyperthyroidism and ophthalmopathy (dated by TCRdb to the late 2010s). The library was prepared using multiplex PCR. Data came from an Illumina HiSeq 2000. TCR beta CDR3 regions were amplified from RNA transcripts. For the first round of RT-PCR on the TCR CDR3, the HTBI primer set was used together with the Qiagen OneStep RT-PCR kit. TCRdb ran its own pipeline on the public reads, namely fastp trimming at Q25 and MiXCR clone calling, and kept in-frame beta chains. Records with the same CDR3 protein are collapsed into one entry carrying the most frequent genes and DNA. The sample profile shows roughly 700,000 distinct CDR3 sequences; 15% to 20% of them were found once. The ten largest clones represent around a sixth of the sample. The specimen was blood. These TCRs come from a man over 45 with Graves' hyperthyroidism.

The chain is built from TRBV20-1 and TRBJ2-6; TRBD2 matches 10 bases. The germline CDR1 and CDR2 sequences are DFQATT and SNEGSKA (reference sequence). V gave up 3 bases and J gave up 0 bases; unmatched junction bases: 5. The CDR3 is made up of 17 amino acids. The CDR3 DNA reads TGCAGTGCTAGTAGGACTAGCGGTAGCTCTGGGGCCAACGTCCTGACTTTC. It encodes CSASRTSGSSGANVLTF.

The sample holds many counts of this clonotype. V gene TRBV30 combines with J gene TRBJ1-1; D unresolved. Per germline, CDR1 GTSNPN and CDR2 SVGIG (reference sequence). CDR3 size: 13 residues. V was cut by 4 bases and J by 3 bases, with 12 bases left in between. The DNA for the CDR3 is TGTGCCTGGATTCGGACGGACCACACTGAAGCTTTCTTT. Translating it yields CAWIRTDHTEAFF.

This clonotype was found many times. The chain is built from TRBV11-3 and TRBJ2-1; the D gene could be TRBD1 or TRBD2 (5 bases each). This CDR3 is built from 14 residues. CDR1 and CDR2 from the germline V gene are SGHNT and YENEEA. Trimming stripped 3 bases from V and 9 bases from J, with 15 bases between. CDR3 residues: CASSLATGTTEQFF. DNA of the CDR3: TGTGCCAGCAGCTTGGCCACCGGGACGACTGAGCAGTTCTTC.

This clonotype was observed many times. The V and J genes are TRBV19 and TRBJ2-6, with D unclear. Between the trimmed V and J ends, which lost 5 bases and 1 base, there was a span of 9 bases. The germline V gene has CDR1 LNHDA and CDR2 SQIVND (reference sequence). This CDR3 region has 15 residues. CDR3 in DNA: TGTGCCAGTAGTCCGCGGCCATCTGGGGCCAACGTCCTGACTTTC. Its translation is CASSPRPSGANVLTF.

The chain uses TRBV10-1 and TRBJ1-4, with a tentative D call TRBD1 (5 bases). The CDR3 covers 13 residues. V lost 5 bases and J lost 4, with 8 bases in between. The germline V gene has CDR1 WNHNN and CDR2 SYGVQD (reference sequence). The CDR3 DNA follows: TGCGCCAGCAGTTTCGACAGTAATGAAAAACTGTTTTTT. Translated: CASSFDSNEKLFF.

The V gene is TRBV4-1, the J gene TRBJ1-3; D unclear. The V gene lost 1 base and the J gene lost 0 bases, with 22 bases spanning the gap. The CDR3 is 20 amino acids. The germline CDR1 and CDR2 sequences are MGHRA and YSYEKL. For the CDR3, the DNA is TGCGCCAGCAGCCAAGTAGGGCTTTTAAGGAGACCGGGCTCTGGAAACACCATATATTTT. Its translation: CASSQVGLLRRPGSGNTIYF.

This clonotype has just one count. This CDR3 is CASSLSLAKNTYEQYF. The CDR3 DNA follows: TGTGCCAGCAGCCTCTCCCTAGCGAAGAACACCTACGAGCAGTACTTC. The rearrangement uses TRBV12-3 or TRBV12-4 and TRBJ2-7, with D possibly TRBD2 on 6 matching bases. V was cut by 6 bases and J by 2 bases, with 20 bases left in between. There are 16 residues in the CDR3.

This clonotype was seen many times. The chain is built from TRBV28 and TRBJ2-6; D unresolved. This CDR3 has 14 residues. Trimming took 7 bases from V and 1 from J, leaving 8 bases between them. In germline, CDR1 is MDHEN, CDR2 SYDVKM. CDR3 residues: CASNPSSGANVLTF. DNA for the CDR3: TGTGCCAGCAACCCATCTTCTGGGGCCAACGTCCTGACTTTC.

The table lists this clonotype with a few counts. This rearrangement joins TRBV7-9 to TRBJ2-4; D gene unclear. CDR3 length: 12 residues. The germline V gene has CDR1 SEHNR and CDR2 FQNEAQ (reference sequence). Trimming cost V 5 bases and J 10 bases, with 12 bases left between them. The CDR3 sequence: CASSLTPAIQYF. The CDR3 region has the DNA TGTGCCAGCAGCCTGACTCCTGCAATTCAGTACTTC.

This clonotype was seen a few times. The chain has TRBV20-1 and TRBJ1-2; 9 bases align to TRBD1. This CDR3 contains 11 residues. CDR1 DFQATT and CDR2 SNEGSKA come from the germline V gene (reference sequence). Losses at the gene ends were 5 bases for V and 7 bases for J; bases not matched to a gene: 2. CDR3 region: CSAPTGGGYTF. CDR3 DNA: TGCAGTGCTCCGACAGGGGGTGGCTACACCTTC.

This clonotype occurred many times. The rearrangement joins TRBV6-1 to TRBJ2-7; D remains unclear. V shed 5 bases and J shed 0 bases, with 17 bases lying between them. From germline, CDR1 is MNHNS and CDR2 SASEGT. The CDR3 is 16 amino acids. CDR3 in DNA: TGTGCCAGCAGTCCCAGATCACGACTGGGCTCCTACGAGCAGTACTTC. Its translation: CASSPRSRLGSYEQYF.

This clonotype has at least ten counts. This chain uses TRBV9 with TRBJ1-3; 9 bases line up with TRBD1. J gave up 4 bases and V 4 bases, and 6 bases lay outside the gene matches. Germline CDR1 is SGDLS and CDR2 is YYNGEE. The CDR3 covers 15 residues. The chain's CDR3 is CASSSRTGEGNTIYF. The CDR3 DNA reads as TGTGCCAGCAGCTCGAGGACAGGGGAAGGAAACACCATATATTTT. The entire variable domain, with the rest obtained from reference TRBV9 and TRBJ1-3, is as follows: DSGVTQTPKHLITATGQRVTLRCSPRSGDLSVYWYQQSLDQGLQFLIQYYNGEERAKGNILERFSAQQFPDLHSELNLSSLELGDSALYFCASSSRTGEGNTIYFGEGSWLTVV.

This clonotype was recorded many times. The chain recombines TRBV6-2 or TRBV6-3 with TRBJ2-1, with unresolved D. Germline CDR1 MNHEY, CDR2 SVGEGT. The V end lost 0 bases, the J end lost 8 bases, and 2 bases lay between the germline ends. The CDR3 has 11 amino acids. CDR3 in amino acids: CASSYSHEQFF. The DNA for the CDR3 is TGTGCCAGCAGTTACTCCCATGAGCAGTTCTTC.

This clonotype showed up many times. The chain employs TRBV10-3 and TRBJ2-7; 9 bases match TRBD1. Germline loops: CDR1 ENHRY, CDR2 SYGVKD. The CDR3 is 13 residues long. The V gene end was trimmed by 10 bases and the J gene end by 3 bases; junction bases not matched to a gene: 7. CDR3 coding DNA: TGTGCCACACAGGGGGCGCGAGACTACGAGCAGTACTTC. This codes for CATQGARDYEQYF.

The rearrangement uses TRBV27 and TRBJ1-3, with D unclear. Germline lookup yields CDR1 MNHEY and CDR2 SMNVEV (reference sequence). Deletions cut 0 bases from V and 4 bases from J, with 7 bases between. The CDR3 runs 14 residues. The CDR3 region is CASSLSGQGNTIYF. CDR3 coding DNA: TGTGCCAGCAGTTTATCTGGGCAGGGAAACACCATATATTTT.

Regarding this clonotype: One base away lies a much larger clone, so this may be a sequencing read error. The V call is TRBV30, the J call TRBJ2-1; D not certain. CDR1 is GTSNPN, CDR2 SVGIG, per germline (reference sequence). This CDR3 comprises 12 residues. Trimming stripped 1 base from V and 12 bases from J, with 13 bases between. CDR3 DNA: TGTGCCTGGAGTGAAGAATATGGTGGGCAGTTCTTC. Amino acid sequence: CAWSEEYGGQFF. The full variable domain, completed using reference TRBV30 and TRBJ2-1, is SQTIHQWPATLVQPVGSPLSLECTVEGTSNPNLYWYRQAAGRGLQLLFYSVGIGQISSEVPQNLSASRPQDRQFILSSKKLLLSDSGFYLCAWSEEYGGQFFGPGTRLTVL.

This clonotype was counted ten times or more. This chain links TRBV12-3 or TRBV12-4 with TRBJ2-1; 9 bases are a match to TRBD1. This CDR3 has 13 residues. V lost 8 bases, J lost 7 bases, and 6 bases stayed unmatched. The CDR3 nucleotides are TGTGCCAGCGGGGACAGGGAGGGGAATGAGCAGTTCTTC. Translation gives CASGDREGNEQFF.

This rearrangement joins TRBV25-1 to TRBJ1-5, with unresolved D. Germline loops: CDR1 MGHDK, CDR2 SYGVNS. CDR3 length: 12 amino acids. V gave up 1 base and J gave up 9 bases, with 7 bases separating them. The CDR3 region is CASSELSGPQHF. As DNA, the CDR3 is TGTGCCAGCAGTGAATTGTCGGGGCCCCAGCATTTT.

This clonotype was recorded at least ten times. The V and J genes are TRBV27 and TRBJ2-7, with TRBD2 as a possible D gene (6 bases). V dropped 5 bases and J dropped 2 bases, with 13 bases sitting between them. Germline V lookup: CDR1 MNHEY, CDR2 SMNVEV (reference sequence). The CDR3 is 14 residues long. CDR3 in amino acids: CASSNRESAYEQYF. In nucleotides, the CDR3 is TGTGCCAGCAGTAATCGGGAGAGTGCCTACGAGCAGTACTTC.

The gene calls are TRBV19 and TRBJ2-1; D not certain. The CDR3 extends over 14 amino acids. V lost 7 bases to trimming and J lost 7 bases, with 17 bases between them. In germline, CDR1 is LNHDA, CDR2 SQIVND (reference sequence). The CDR3 nucleotides read TGTGCCAGTACCAAGAATAGTGGGTTGAATGAGCAGTTCTTC. Translated: CASTKNSGLNEQFF.

The sample holds many counts of this clonotype. The V call is TRBV30, the J call TRBJ1-1, with D uncertain. The CDR3 has 13 amino acids. V lost 4 bases to trimming and J lost 0 bases, with 9 bases between them. CDR1 and CDR2 from the germline V gene are GTSNPN and SVGIG (reference sequence). CDR3 in amino acids: CAWNVGLNTEAFF. The CDR3 DNA reads TGTGCCTGGAATGTGGGTTTGAACACTGAAGCTTTCTTT.

This clonotype turned up a few times. V is TRBV5-1 and J is TRBJ1-1; D is ambiguous. This CDR3 region has 13 residues. Trimming pared 6 bases from V and 3 bases from J, leaving 12 bases between. The germline gives CDR1 SGHRS, CDR2 YFSETQ. For the CDR3, the DNA is TGCGCCAGCACAGACAACTGGGACACTGAAGCTTTCTTT. Residues: CASTDNWDTEAFF.

The J gene is TRBJ2-7, the V gene TRBV5-1, with unresolved D. This CDR3 is built from 11 residues. V lost 3 bases to trimming and J lost 6 bases, with 7 bases between them. The germline V gene encodes CDR1 SGHRS and CDR2 YFSETQ. CDR3 DNA: TGCGCCAGCAGCTACAGATTCGAGCAGTACTTC. Its translation is CASSYRFEQYF.

J is TRBJ2-4 and V is TRBV18, with D tentatively TRBD2 (5 bases). V was shortened by 3 bases and J by 2 bases, with 14 bases between the two germline ends. Germline lookup yields CDR1 KGHSH and CDR2 LQKENI. CDR3 length equals 16 residues. CDR3 loop: CASSPPGSSTKNIQYF. The DNA of the CDR3 is TGTGCCAGCTCACCGCCGGGGTCGTCTACCAAAAACATTCAGTACTTC. Together with reference TRBV18 and TRBJ2-4, the CDR3 gives the full variable domain: NAGVMQNPRHLVRRRGQEARLRCSPMKGHSHVYWYRQLPEEGLKFMVYLQKENIIDESGMPKERFSAEFPKEGPSILRIQQVVRGDSAAYFCASSPPGSSTKNIQYFGAGTRLSVL.